A few counts support the clone carrying this T cell receptor beta chain. No antigen is known for it. Since all of the isolated RNA was reverse transcribed, expressed TCRB transcripts were what got sequenced. Data came from immunoSEQ multiplex PCR; TCRdb stores just in-frame clones and leaves some out. In the table there are approximately 280,000 clones, approximately 16% of which are singletons. The data were taken from a study of beta chain features in type 1 diabetes. Overall study context: Healthy donors and patients showed comparable age, gender and cell yields.

Purity of each sorted population was above 95%. Overall study results and limits: TCRB CDR3s were moderately but significantly shorter in Type 1 diabetes patients in all four CD4+ subsets.

Germline CDR1 GTSNPN, CDR2 SVGIG (reference sequence). The trim removed 2 bases at V and 8 bases at J, leaving 5 bases unmatched. This CDR3 has 13 residues. The sequence was collected from a man aged 18 to 29 with type 1 diabetes. The rearrangement uses TRBV30 and TRBJ2-1, with TRBD1 matching 8 bases. Sequencing input: naive CD4+ T cells from blood. The CDR3: CAWSYRGLHEQFF. The CDR3 DNA is TGTGCCTGGAGTTACAGGGGGTTACATGAGCAGTTCTTC. The full variable domain, completed using reference TRBV30 and TRBJ2-1, is SQTIHQWPATLVQPVGSPLSLECTVEGTSNPNLYWYRQAAGRGLQLLFYSVGIGQISSEVPQNLSASRPQDRQFILSSKKLLLSDSGFYLCAWSYRGLHEQFFGPGTRLTVL.